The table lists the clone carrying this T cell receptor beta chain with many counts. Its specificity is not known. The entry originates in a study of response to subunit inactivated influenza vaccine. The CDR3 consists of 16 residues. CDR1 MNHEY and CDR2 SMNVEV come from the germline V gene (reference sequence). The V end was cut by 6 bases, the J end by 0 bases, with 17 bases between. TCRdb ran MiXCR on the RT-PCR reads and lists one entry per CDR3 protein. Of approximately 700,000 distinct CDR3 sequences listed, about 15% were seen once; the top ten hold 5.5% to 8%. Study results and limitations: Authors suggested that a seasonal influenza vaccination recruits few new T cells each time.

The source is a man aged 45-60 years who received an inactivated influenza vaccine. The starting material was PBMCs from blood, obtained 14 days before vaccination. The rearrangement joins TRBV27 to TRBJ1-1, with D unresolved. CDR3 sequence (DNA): TGTGCCAGCAGCCCCACCGTAGCGACGATGAACACTGAAGCTTTCTTT. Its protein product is CASSPTVATMNTEAFF.